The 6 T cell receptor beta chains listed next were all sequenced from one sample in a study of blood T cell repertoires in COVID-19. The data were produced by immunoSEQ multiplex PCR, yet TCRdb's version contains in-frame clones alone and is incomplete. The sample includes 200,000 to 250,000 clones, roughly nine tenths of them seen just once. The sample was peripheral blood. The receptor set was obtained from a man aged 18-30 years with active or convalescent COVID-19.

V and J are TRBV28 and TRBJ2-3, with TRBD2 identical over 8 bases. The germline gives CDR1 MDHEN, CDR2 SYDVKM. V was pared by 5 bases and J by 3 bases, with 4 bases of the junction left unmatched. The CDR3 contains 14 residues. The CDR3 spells CASSVSGKTDTQYF. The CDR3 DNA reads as TGTGCCAGCAGTGTTAGCGGGAAAACAGATACGCAGTATTTT.

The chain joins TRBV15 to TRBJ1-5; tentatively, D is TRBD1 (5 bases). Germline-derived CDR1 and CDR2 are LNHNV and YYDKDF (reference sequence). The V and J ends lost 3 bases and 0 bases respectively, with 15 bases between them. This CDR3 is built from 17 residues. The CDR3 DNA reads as TGTGCCACCAGCAGTACCCTGGGGGGGTATAGCAATCAGCCCCAGCATTTT. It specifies CATSSTLGGYSNQPQHF.

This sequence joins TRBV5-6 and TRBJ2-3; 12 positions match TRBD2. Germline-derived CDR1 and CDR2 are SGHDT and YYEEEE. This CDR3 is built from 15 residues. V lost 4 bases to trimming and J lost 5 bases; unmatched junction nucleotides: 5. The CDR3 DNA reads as TGTGCCAGCAGCCTCCTGACTAGCGGGGGAGATACGCAGTATTTT. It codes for CASSLLTSGGDTQYF.

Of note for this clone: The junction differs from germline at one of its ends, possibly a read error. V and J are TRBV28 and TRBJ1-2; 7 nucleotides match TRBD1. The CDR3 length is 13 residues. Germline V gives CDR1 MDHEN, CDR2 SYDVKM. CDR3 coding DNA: TGTGCCAGCAGTTTTGTTGGTAAGACAGGGACAGACTTC. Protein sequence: CASSFVGKTGTDF.

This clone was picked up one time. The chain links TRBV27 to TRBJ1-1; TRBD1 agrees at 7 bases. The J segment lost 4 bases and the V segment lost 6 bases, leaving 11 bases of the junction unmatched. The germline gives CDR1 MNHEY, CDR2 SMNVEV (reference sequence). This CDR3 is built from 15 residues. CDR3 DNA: TGTGCCAGCAGCGATTCTACGCAGGGGGTCACTGAAGCTTTCTTT. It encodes CASSDSTQGVTEAFF.

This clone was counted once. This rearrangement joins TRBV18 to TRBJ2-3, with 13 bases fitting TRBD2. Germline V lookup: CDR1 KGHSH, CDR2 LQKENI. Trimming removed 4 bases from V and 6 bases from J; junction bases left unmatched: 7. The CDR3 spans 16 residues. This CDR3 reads CASSRGLAGVSDTQYF. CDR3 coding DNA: TGTGCCAGCTCACGCGGACTAGCGGGAGTATCGGATACGCAGTATTTT. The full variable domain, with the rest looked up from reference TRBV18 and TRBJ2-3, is NAGVMQNPRHLVRRRGQEARLRCSPMKGHSHVYWYRQLPEEGLKFMVYLQKENIIDESGMPKERFSAEFPKEGPSILRIQQVVRGDSAAYFCASSRGLAGVSDTQYFGPGTRLTVL.